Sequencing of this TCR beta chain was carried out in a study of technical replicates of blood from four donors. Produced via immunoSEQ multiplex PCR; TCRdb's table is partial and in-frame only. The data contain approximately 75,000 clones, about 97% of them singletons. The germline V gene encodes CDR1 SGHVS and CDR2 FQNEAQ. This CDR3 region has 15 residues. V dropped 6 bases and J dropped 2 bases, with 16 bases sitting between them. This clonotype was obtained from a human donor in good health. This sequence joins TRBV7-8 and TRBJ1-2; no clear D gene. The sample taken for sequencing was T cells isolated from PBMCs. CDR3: CASRTTGVGNYGYTF. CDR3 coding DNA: TGTGCCAGCAGGACAACCGGCGTAGGCAACTATGGCTACACCTTC.